The entry below gives a single TCR beta chain sequence along with its context. Its antigen is unknown. Base quality data are lacking; no much larger clone is found one base away. These data originate in a study of PD-1 blockade in classical Hodgkin lymphoma (dated by TCRdb to between 2020 and 2021). Study-level background: Nivolumab dosing was 3 mg/kg intravenously every 2 weeks, continuing until either disease progression or unacceptable toxicity. To define a peripheral blood immune signature of response to PD-1 blockade in classical Hodgkin lymphoma, the study combined TCR beta sequencing with CyTOF. On the study overall, not on this receptor specifically: Baseline TCR diversity was reported to be lower in newly diagnosed patients than in healthy donors and to be lower still in relapsed/refractory patients. Diversity was lower in patients who began nivolumab less than 1 year after ASCT, so these patients were left out of later analyses to avoid confounding by immune reconstitution. By C4D1, a significant rise was seen in CD4+ TCR diversity but not in CD8+ TCR diversity (p=0.0027 vs p=0.16), and the rise was most apparent among complete responders (p=0.02). Only a single clinical trial cohort was studied, and what caused the repertoire differences, possibly disease activity or prior therapy, remained undefined. Trial patients with a complete response had baseline diversity similar to that of newly diagnosed patients, while partial responders and progressors had significantly lower diversity.

The CDR3, cysteine through phenylalanine, is 15 amino acids long. Just CDR3 DNA is preserved here, 45 bases in frame from base 1. CDR1 and CDR2 (LNHNV, YYDKDF) derive from the germline V gene (reference sequence). Deletion took 1 base off V and 7 bases off J, with a span of 17 bases between the germline ends. Genomic DNA was extracted with the Qiagen DNeasy kit from unsorted PBMCs and from negatively selected CD4+ and CD8+ fractions. TCR beta CDR3 regions were subjected to amplification by immunoSEQ multiplex PCR with primers that anneal to V and J segments. Amplification bias was minimized using a synthetic immune receptor repertoire, and residual bias was removed computationally after sequencing. The paper's processing steps were these. Custom Python scripts were used to quantify repertoire diversity as the Shannon entropy index. Unsorted, CD4+ and CD8+ repertoires were analyzed separately, except for combined analyses in which CD4+ and CD8+ sequences were merged in silico. Clonal expansion was defined as at least a 2-fold frequency increase after treatment relative to C1D1, with a pseudocount of 0.5 for undetected baseline clones. Clones with 0 or 1 copy at C1D1 were classified as singleton clones, and clones with 2 or more copies were classified as non-singleton clones. Clones expanded in unsorted samples were assigned a CD4+, CD8+ or unknown annotation through matching of protein sequences in sorted samples from the same patient. Wilcoxon tests on paired samples were used to test changes in diversity from C1D1 to C4D1. Held by TCRdb, this immuneACCESS table contains in-frame sequences only and omits some clones. Under half of the omission traces to an unresolved V gene where checked; the cause of the rest is unknown. V and J calls and clone size are as listed in that table; D and trimming were resolved from the DNA. In all, the sample holds some 90,000 clones, and approximately 83% of those were seen once. Clones ranked in the top ten supply about a sixth of the sample.

The sample's time point, from its label and the paper: cycle 4 day 1 (C4D1), after more than five weeks of nivolumab. Every trial patient had relapsed following autologous stem cell transplantation, and prior brentuximab vedotin exposure was what differed among cohorts A, B and C. A total of under 70 patients with relapsed/refractory classical Hodgkin lymphoma made up the trial cohort, and each patient's best overall response was complete response, partial response or progressive disease. Trial patients were treated with single-agent nivolumab in the multi-cohort phase II CheckMate 205 trial. An independent review committee assessed best overall response using the 2007 International Working Group response criteria. Trial PBMCs were collected immediately before nivolumab initiation (C1D1) and during therapy at cycle 2 day 1 and cycle 4 day 1. After peripheral blood was drawn into 8 mL Vacutainer Cell Preparation Tubes, PBMCs were isolated by centrifugation and then cryopreserved.

This receptor was taken from a human donor with classical Hodgkin lymphoma. Sequencing was performed on peripheral blood mononuclear cells (PBMCs), taken before the fourth cycle of nivolumab. This receptor chain uses TRBV15 and TRBJ2-7; the D gene identity is not certain. The CDR3 has the sequence CATSRVLDRVREQYF. The nucleotide sequence reads as follows: TGTGCCACCAGCAGAGTCCTAGACCGAGTTAGGGAGCAGTACTTC.